The clone carrying this TCR beta chain was found many times. Its antigen is not known. Trimming took 2 bases from V and 1 from J, leaving 9 bases between them. This CDR3 comprises 15 residues. Germline loops: CDR1 SGHTA, CDR2 FQGNSA. The data were obtained in a study of T cell repertoires in cytomegalovirus infection. Study-level information: Recently described HLA-C-restricted plus well-studied HLA-B-restricted CMV epitopes were used. General study results and limits: What dominated the ex vivo response were HLA-C-restricted CMV-specific TCR beta clonotypes.

Using its own MiXCR run on the reads, TCRdb lists one record per CDR3 protein. The sample records around 360,000 distinct CDR3 sequences, about 35% being singletons. This rearrangement joins TRBV7-2 to TRBJ1-5; D is possibly TRBD1 (5 bases). The receptor's source is a human donor in good health (CMV status not recorded). Some clones in this sample may be carry-over from other donors' samples. This sample comprised cultured PBMCs, obtained from culture after CMV antigen stimulation. The CDR3 reads CASSLFGHSNQPQHF. The CDR3 DNA reads TGTGCCAGCAGCTTATTCGGACACAGCAATCAGCCCCAGCATTTT.